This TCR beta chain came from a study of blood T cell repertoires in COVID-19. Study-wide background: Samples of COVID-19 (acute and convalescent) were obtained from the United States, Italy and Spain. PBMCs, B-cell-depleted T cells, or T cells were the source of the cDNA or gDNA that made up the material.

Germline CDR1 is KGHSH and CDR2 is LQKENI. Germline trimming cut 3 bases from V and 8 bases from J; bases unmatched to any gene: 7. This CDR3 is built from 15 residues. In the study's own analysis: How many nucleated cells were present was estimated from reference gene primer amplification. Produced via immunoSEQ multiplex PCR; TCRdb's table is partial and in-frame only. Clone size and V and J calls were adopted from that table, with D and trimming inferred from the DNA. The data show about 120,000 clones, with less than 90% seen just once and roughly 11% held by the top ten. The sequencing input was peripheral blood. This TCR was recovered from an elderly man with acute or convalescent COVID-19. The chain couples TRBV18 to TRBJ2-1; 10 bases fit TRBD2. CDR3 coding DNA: TGTGCCAGCTCACCCGTTACTAGCGGGAACCATGAGCAGTTCTTC. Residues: CASSPVTSGNHEQFF. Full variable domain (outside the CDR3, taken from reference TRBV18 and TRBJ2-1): NAGVMQNPRHLVRRRGQEARLRCSPMKGHSHVYWYRQLPEEGLKFMVYLQKENIIDESGMPKERFSAEFPKEGPSILRIQQVVRGDSAAYFCASSPVTSGNHEQFFGPGTRLTVL.